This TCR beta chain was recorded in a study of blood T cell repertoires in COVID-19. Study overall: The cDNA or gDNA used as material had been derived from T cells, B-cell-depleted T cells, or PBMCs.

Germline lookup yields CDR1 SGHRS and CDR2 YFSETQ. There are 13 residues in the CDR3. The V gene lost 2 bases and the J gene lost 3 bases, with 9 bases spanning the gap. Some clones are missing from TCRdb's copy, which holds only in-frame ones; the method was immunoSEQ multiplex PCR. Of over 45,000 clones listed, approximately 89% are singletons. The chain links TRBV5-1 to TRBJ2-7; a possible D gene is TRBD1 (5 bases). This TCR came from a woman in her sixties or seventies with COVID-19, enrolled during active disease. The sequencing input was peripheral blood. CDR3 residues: CASSLQAGYEQYF. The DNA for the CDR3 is TGCGCCAGCAGCTTACAGGCCGGCTACGAGCAGTACTTC.